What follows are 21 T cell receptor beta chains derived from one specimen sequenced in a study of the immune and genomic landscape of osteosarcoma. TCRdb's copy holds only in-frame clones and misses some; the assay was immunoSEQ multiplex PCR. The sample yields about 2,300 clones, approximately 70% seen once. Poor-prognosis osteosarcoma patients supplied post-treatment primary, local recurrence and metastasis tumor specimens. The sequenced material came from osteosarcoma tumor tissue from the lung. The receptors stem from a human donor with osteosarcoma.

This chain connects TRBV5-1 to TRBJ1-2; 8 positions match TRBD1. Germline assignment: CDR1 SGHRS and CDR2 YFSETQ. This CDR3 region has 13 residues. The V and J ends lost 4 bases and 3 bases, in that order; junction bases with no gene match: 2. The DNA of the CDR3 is TGCGCCAGCAGCCCGACAGGGGACTATGGCTACACCTTC. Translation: CASSPTGDYGYTF.

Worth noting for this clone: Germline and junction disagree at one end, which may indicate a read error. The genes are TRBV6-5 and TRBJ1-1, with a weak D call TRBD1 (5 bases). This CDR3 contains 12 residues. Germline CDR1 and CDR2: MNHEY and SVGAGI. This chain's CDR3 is CASSVGHTEAFF. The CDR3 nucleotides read TGTGCCAGCAGTGTAGGACACACCGAAGCTTTCTTT.

CDR3 in amino acids: CASTRYGTGAQSNQPQHF. DNA for the CDR3: TGTGCCAGCACCCGATACGGGACAGGGGCGCAGAGCAATCAGCCCCAGCATTTT. The V gene is TRBV27, the J gene TRBJ1-5; 10 nucleotides line up with TRBD1. This CDR3 comprises 18 residues. Germline V gives CDR1 MNHEY, CDR2 SMNVEV (reference sequence). V gave up 7 bases and J gave up 1 base; unmatched junction bases: 13.

CDR3 sequence reads: CASSLNPDGTEAFF. The CDR3 region has the DNA TGCGCCAGCAGCTTGAATCCAGACGGTACTGAAGCTTTCTTT. The rearrangement links TRBV5-1 to TRBJ1-1; D ambiguous. Deletions cut 1 base from V and 5 bases from J, with 12 bases between. CDR1 and CDR2 (germline): SGHRS, YFSETQ. This CDR3 is built from 14 residues.

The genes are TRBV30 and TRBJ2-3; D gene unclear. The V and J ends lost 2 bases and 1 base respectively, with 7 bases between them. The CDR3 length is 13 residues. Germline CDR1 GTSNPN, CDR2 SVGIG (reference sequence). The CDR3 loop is CAWSFAGTDTQYF. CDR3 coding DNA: TGTGCCTGGAGTTTTGCGGGCACAGATACGCAGTATTTT. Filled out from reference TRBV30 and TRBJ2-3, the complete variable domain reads SQTIHQWPATLVQPVGSPLSLECTVEGTSNPNLYWYRQAAGRGLQLLFYSVGIGQISSEVPQNLSASRPQDRQFILSSKKLLLSDSGFYLCAWSFAGTDTQYFGPGTRLTVL.

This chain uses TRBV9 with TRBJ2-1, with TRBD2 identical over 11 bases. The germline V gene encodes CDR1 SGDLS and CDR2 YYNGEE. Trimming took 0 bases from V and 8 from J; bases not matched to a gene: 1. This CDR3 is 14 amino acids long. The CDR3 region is CASSVELAGDEQFF. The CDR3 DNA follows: TGTGCCAGCAGCGTAGAACTAGCGGGGGATGAGCAGTTCTTC.

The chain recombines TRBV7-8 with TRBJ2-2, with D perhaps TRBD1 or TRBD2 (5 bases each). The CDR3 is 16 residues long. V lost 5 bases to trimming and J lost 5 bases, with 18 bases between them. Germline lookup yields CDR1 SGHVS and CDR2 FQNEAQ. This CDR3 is CASSILSGGETGELFF. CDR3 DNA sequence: TGTGCCAGCAGCATTCTTTCTGGGGGAGAGACCGGGGAGCTGTTTTTT.

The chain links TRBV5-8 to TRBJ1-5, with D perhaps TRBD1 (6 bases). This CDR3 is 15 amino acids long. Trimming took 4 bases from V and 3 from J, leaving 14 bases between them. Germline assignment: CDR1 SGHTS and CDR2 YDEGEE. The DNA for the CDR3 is TGTGCCAGCAGCAGGGGGACGGAGTACAATCAGCCCCAGCATTTT. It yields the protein CASSRGTEYNQPQHF. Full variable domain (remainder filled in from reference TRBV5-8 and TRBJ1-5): EAGVTQSPTHLIKTRGQQATLRCSPISGHTSVYWYQQALGLGLQFLLWYDEGEERNRGNFPPRFSGRQFPNYSSELNVNALELEDSALYLCASSRGTEYNQPQHFGDGTRLSIL.

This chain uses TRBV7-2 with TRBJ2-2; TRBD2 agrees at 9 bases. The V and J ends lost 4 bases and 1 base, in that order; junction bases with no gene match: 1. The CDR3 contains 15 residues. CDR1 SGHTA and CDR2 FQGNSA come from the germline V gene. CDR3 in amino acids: CASSSLAGNTGELFF. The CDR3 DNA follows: TGTGCCAGCAGCTCACTAGCGGGGAACACCGGGGAGCTGTTTTTT.

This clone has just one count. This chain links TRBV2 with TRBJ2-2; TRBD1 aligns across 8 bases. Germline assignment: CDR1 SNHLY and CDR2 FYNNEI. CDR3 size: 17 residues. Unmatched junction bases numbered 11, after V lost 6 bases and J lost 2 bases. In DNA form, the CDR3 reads TGTGCCAGCAGGGCCGGACAGGGCCCCCGAAACACCGGGGAGCTGTTTTTT. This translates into CASRAGQGPRNTGELFF.

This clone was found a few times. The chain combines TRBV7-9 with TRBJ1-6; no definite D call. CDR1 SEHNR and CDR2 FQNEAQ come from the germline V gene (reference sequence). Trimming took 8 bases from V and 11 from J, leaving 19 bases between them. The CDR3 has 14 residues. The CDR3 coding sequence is TGTGCCAGCTGGGGATCTCAAGTGCATGCACCCCTCCACTTT. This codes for CASWGSQVHAPLHF. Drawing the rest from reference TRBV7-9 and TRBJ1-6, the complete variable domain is DTGVSQNPRHKITKRGQNVTFRCDPISEHNRLYWYRQTLGQGPEFLTYFQNEAQLEKSRLLSDRFSAERPKGSFSTLEIQRTEQGDSAMYLCASWGSQVHAPLHFGNGTRLTVT.

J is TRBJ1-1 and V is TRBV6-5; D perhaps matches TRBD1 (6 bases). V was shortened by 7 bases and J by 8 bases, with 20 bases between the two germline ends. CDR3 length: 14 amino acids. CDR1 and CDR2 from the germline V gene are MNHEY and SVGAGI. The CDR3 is CASNRLGGAREAFF. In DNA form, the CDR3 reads TGTGCCAGCAATCGACTCGGGGGGGCCCGCGAAGCTTTCTTT.

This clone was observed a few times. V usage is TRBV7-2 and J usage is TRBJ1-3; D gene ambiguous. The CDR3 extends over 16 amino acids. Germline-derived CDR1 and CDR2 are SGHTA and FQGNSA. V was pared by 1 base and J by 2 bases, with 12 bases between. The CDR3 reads CASSLDAGVAGNTIYF. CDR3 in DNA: TGTGCCAGCAGCTTAGATGCAGGAGTGGCTGGAAACACCATATATTTT.

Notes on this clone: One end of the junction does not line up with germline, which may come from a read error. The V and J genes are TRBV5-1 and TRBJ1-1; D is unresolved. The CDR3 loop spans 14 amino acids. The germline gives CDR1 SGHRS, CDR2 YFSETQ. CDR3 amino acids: CDSSDLTANTEAFF. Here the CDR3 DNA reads TGCGACAGCAGCGACTTAACAGCGAACACTGAAGCTTTCTTT.

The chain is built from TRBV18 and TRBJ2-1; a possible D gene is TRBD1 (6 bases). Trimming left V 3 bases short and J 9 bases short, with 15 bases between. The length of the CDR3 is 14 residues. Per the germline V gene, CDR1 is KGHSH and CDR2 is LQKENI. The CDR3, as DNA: TGTGCCAGCTCACCCCTAAGGACAGCTGGTGAGCAGTTCTTC. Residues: CASSPLRTAGEQFF.

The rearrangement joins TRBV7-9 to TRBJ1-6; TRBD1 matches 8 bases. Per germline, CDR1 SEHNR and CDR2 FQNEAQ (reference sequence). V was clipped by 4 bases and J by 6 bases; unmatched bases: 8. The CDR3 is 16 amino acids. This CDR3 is CASSSPQGATNSPLHF. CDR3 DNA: TGTGCCAGCAGCTCACCGCAGGGGGCAACTAATTCACCCCTCCACTTT.

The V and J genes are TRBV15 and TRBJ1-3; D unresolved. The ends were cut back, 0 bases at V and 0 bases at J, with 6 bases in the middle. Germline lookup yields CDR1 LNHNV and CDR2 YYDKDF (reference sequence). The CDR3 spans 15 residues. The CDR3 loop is CATSRDHFSGNTIYF. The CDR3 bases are TGTGCCACCAGCAGAGATCACTTCTCTGGAAACACCATATATTTT.

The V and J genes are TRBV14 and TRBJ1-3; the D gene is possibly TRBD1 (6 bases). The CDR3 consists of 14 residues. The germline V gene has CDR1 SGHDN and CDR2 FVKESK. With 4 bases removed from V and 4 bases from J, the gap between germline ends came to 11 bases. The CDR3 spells CASSRGRGGNTIYF. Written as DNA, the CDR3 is TGTGCCAGCAGCCGGGGGCGCGGAGGAAACACCATATATTTT.

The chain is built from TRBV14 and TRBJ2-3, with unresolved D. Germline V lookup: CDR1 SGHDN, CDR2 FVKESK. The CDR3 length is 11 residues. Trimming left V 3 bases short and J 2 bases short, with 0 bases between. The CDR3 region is CASSHTDTQYF. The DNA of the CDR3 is TGTGCCAGCAGCCACACAGATACGCAGTATTTT.

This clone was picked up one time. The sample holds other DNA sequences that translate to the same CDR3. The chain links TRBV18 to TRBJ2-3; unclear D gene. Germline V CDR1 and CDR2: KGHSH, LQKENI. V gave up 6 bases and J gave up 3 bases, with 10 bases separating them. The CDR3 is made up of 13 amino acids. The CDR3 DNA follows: TGTGCCAGCTCCCTTGGCCCTACAGATACGCAGTATTTT. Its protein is CASSLGPTDTQYF.

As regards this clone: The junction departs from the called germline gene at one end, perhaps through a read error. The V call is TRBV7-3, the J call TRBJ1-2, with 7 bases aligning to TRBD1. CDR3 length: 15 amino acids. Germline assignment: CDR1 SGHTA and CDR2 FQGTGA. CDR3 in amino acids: CASSLRTGDLFGCTF. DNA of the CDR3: TGTGCCAGCAGCCTCCGGACAGGAGACCTGTTCGGCTGCACCTTC.